These 21 T cell receptor beta chains were sequenced from one sample in a study of post-analysis software for immune sequencing data. Overall study results and limits: Patients had higher frequencies than controls of about five TRBV segments, including TRBV5-6, TRBV5-1 and TRBV20-1.

Their specific antigens are unknown. Incorporated into the TCR beta cDNA libraries were unique molecular identifiers, which served to reduce PCR and sequencing biases. MiXCR, applied by TCRdb to the PCR reads, yields one record per CDR3 protein. Among hundreds of thousands of distinct CDR3 sequences listed, around 60% were seen once. Sequencing was done on a sample of blood. The receptors were sampled from a girl aged 2-10 years with multiple sclerosis.

The chain carries TRBV19 and TRBJ1-2; D is possibly TRBD1 (5 bases). CDR1 is LNHDA, CDR2 SQIVND, per germline (reference sequence). Trimming took off 9 bases at V and 4 bases at J, with 18 bases between the two ends. CDR3 length: 14 residues. CDR3 loop: CASLRDGVAYGYTF. The CDR3 bases are TGTGCCAGCCTCCGGGACGGCGTGGCCTATGGCTACACCTTC.

The chain carries TRBV29-1 and TRBJ2-3, with 8 bases aligning to TRBD2. CDR1 and CDR2 from the germline V gene are SQVTM and ANQGSEA. The ends lost 3 bases at V and 1 base at J; junction bases unmatched: 6. This CDR3 spans 15 amino acids. In DNA, the CDR3 is TGCAGCGTTGAGGGGGGGACTAGAGGCACAGATACGCAGTATTTT. Protein sequence: CSVEGGTRGTDTQYF.

The chain joins TRBV29-1 to TRBJ2-4; TRBD1 or TRBD2 may be the D gene (5 bases each). Between the trimmed V and J ends, which lost 0 bases and 13 bases, there was a span of 16 bases. Germline V lookup: CDR1 SQVTM, CDR2 ANQGSEA. The CDR3 has 13 amino acids. This CDR3 reads CSVEERGGLSQYF. The CDR3 nucleotides read TGCAGCGTTGAAGAGAGGGGCGGCCTCTCACAGTACTTC.

The chain recombines TRBV6-1 with TRBJ2-4; D is ambiguous. The J call is in doubt because the DNA end fits TRBJ2-7 better. The CDR3 consists of 15 residues. Germline CDR1 reads MNHNS; CDR2 reads SASEGT. The CDR3 sequence: CASSDSKGLVGEQYF. The CDR3, as DNA: TGTGCCAGCAGTGATAGTAAGGGTTTGGTCGGCGAGCAGTACTTC.

This clonotype was observed a handful of times. This chain uses TRBV29-1 with TRBJ2-3; 12 bases align to TRBD2. V dropped 2 bases and J dropped 2; count of bases not matched to a gene: 5. Germline V gene lookup returns CDR1 SQVTM and CDR2 ANQGSEA. The CDR3 is made up of 16 amino acids. CDR3 nucleotide sequence: TGCAGCGTTGAATCAGGACTAGCGGGACCCACAGATACGCAGTATTTT. Translating gives CSVESGLAGPTDTQYF.

This CDR3 reads CSARDPSGRNEQFF. CDR3 nucleotide sequence: TGCAGTGCTAGAGACCCTAGCGGGAGAAACGAGCAGTTCTTC. The rearrangement links TRBV20-1 to TRBJ2-1, with 10 bases fitting TRBD2. The CDR3 sequence is 14 residues long. Looked up from germline, CDR1 is DFQATT and CDR2 is SNEGSKA (reference sequence). Losses at the gene ends were 0 bases for V and 10 bases for J; bases not matched to a gene: 6.

The chain uses TRBV7-9 and TRBJ2-5; unclear D gene. The CDR3 is 12 residues long. V was cut by 1 base and J by 11 bases, with 11 bases left in between. The germline V gene encodes CDR1 SEHNR and CDR2 FQNEAQ (reference sequence). The DNA for the CDR3 is TGTGCCAGCAGCTTAGAAGGTCGATTTCAGTACTTC. Translating gives CASSLEGRFQYF.

This clonotype was seen a handful of times. This rearrangement joins TRBV24-1 to TRBJ2-1, with 9 bases that match TRBD1. V shed 3 bases and J 4 bases; nucleotides not matched to a gene: 3. Germline CDR1 KGHDR, CDR2 SFDVKD. The CDR3 totals 15 residues. The CDR3 is CATSDPGQGYNEQFF. The CDR3 nucleotides are TGTGCCACCAGTGATCCGGGACAGGGTTACAATGAGCAGTTCTTC.

Comments on this clonotype: At one end the junction does not follow the germline gene, possibly because of a read error. The chain has TRBV7-7 and TRBJ2-1; D possibly matches TRBD1 or TRBD2 (5 bases each). This CDR3 is 14 amino acids long. In germline, CDR1 is SSHAT, CDR2 FNYEAQ (reference sequence). The CDR3 reads CASSSQGRPDEQFF. Here the CDR3 DNA reads TGTGCTAGCAGCTCCCAGGGACGGCCGGATGAGCAGTTCTTC. The complete variable domain, with remaining parts taken from reference TRBV7-7 and TRBJ2-1, reads GAGVSQSPRYKVTKRGQDVTLRCDPISSHATLYWYQQALGQGPEFLTYFNYEAQPDKSGLPSDRFSAERPEGSISTLTIQRTEQRDSAMYRCASSSQGRPDEQFFGPGTRLTVL.

This chain links TRBV11-2 with TRBJ1-5, with 9 bases identical to TRBD1. CDR1 SGHAT and CDR2 FQNNGV come from the germline V gene. V shed 5 bases, J shed 5 bases, and the junction held 22 bases outside the gene matches. The CDR3 has 20 residues. CDR3 coding DNA: TGTGCCAGCAGCCAAAATAAGGGGACAGGGCTTTCTTTCGGGGATCAGCCCCAGCATTTT. As protein: CASSQNKGTGLSFGDQPQHF.

This clonotype was picked up a small number of times. This chain connects TRBV6-6 to TRBJ1-2; D remains ambiguous. Between the trimmed V and J ends, which lost 2 bases and 0 bases, there was a span of 13 bases. The CDR3 is 16 amino acids. CDR1 MNHNY and CDR2 SVGAGI come from the germline V gene (reference sequence). The CDR3 sequence is CASSYEGNPPNYGYTF. CDR3 bases: TGTGCCAGCAGTTACGAAGGGAATCCCCCTAACTATGGCTACACCTTC.

This clonotype was observed a few times. The junction does not match germline at one end; this may be a read error. J is TRBJ1-2 and V is TRBV2, with no clear D. CDR1 SNHLY and CDR2 FYNNEI come from the germline V gene. The length of the CDR3 is 15 residues. The CDR3 here is CASSEAPAPNYGYTF. Written as DNA, the CDR3 is TGTGCCAGCAGTGAAGCCCCGGCACCTAATTATGGCTACACCTTC.

This clonotype was detected only a few times. The chain carries TRBV20-1 and TRBJ1-1, with D possibly being TRBD1 (6 bases). CDR3 length: 15 amino acids. V lost 0 bases and J 4 bases, leaving 15 bases between the germline ends. Germline V gene data show CDR1 as DFQATT and CDR2 as SNEGSKA (reference sequence). CDR3 in DNA: TGCAGTGCTAGAGATCGAGGGGGGGCTGGCACTGAAGCTTTCTTT. It codes for CSARDRGGAGTEAFF.

This clonotype was recorded a few times. The CDR3 DNA follows: TGTGCCAGCAGCTTGACGACCGTGGGGAACACTGAAGCTTTCTTT. Protein product: CASSLTTVGNTEAFF. The chain uses TRBV5-5 and TRBJ1-1, with unresolved D. This CDR3 comprises 15 residues. Germline V gene data show CDR1 as SGHKS and CDR2 as YYEKEE (reference sequence). Trimming took off 1 base at V and 1 base at J, with 11 bases between the two ends.

The chain has TRBV30 and TRBJ2-7; 10 bases are a match to TRBD1. Looked up from germline, CDR1 is GTSNPN and CDR2 is SVGIG (reference sequence). There are 16 residues in the CDR3. V shed 0 bases and J 5 bases; nucleotides not matched to a gene: 10. The CDR3 DNA reads as TGTGCCTGGAGTGTCGGACGACAGGGGGCGAGAAACGAGCAGTACTTC. It specifies CAWSVGRQGARNEQYF.

The rearrangement links TRBV5-5 to TRBJ1-1; 8 nucleotides match TRBD1. This CDR3 has 15 residues. J lost 0 bases, V lost 6 bases, and 7 bases had no gene match. Germline assignment: CDR1 SGHKS and CDR2 YYEKEE (reference sequence). The CDR3 region has the DNA TGTGCCAGCAACTTCCGGACAGGGATGAACACTGAAGCTTTCTTT. Amino acids: CASNFRTGMNTEAFF.

The rearrangement uses TRBV6-5 and TRBJ2-1; 7 nucleotides match TRBD2. V lost 6 bases, J lost 5 bases, and 10 bases stayed unmatched. The CDR3 is 15 amino acids. Germline V lookup: CDR1 MNHEY, CDR2 SVGAGI. CDR3 protein: CASSPLWRENNEQFF. In DNA form, the CDR3 reads TGTGCCAGCAGCCCCTTGTGGCGGGAGAACAATGAGCAGTTCTTC.

This clonotype was seen many times. Germline and junction disagree at one end, which may indicate a read error. The V gene is TRBV5-1, the J gene TRBJ2-3; the D is unclear. This CDR3 comprises 13 residues. Germline V gene sequence: CDR1 SGHRS, CDR2 YFSETQ. CDR3: CASSFSRTDTQYF. CDR3 DNA sequence: TGTGCCAGCAGTTTCTCGCGAACAGATACGCAGTATTTT.

J is TRBJ2-5 and V is TRBV4-1; no reliable D call. Deletions cut 1 base from V and 3 bases from J, with 6 bases between. This CDR3 comprises 13 residues. Germline CDR1 reads MGHRA; CDR2 reads YSYEKL. The CDR3 bases are TGCGCCAGCAGCCAAGGGTTAGAAGAGACCCAGTACTTC. Its translation is CASSQGLEETQYF.

This rearrangement joins TRBV20-1 to TRBJ2-4, with D possibly called TRBD1 or TRBD2 (5 bases each). V lost 5 bases and J lost 9, with 11 bases in between. The CDR3 is made up of 11 amino acids. From germline, CDR1 is DFQATT and CDR2 SNEGSKA (reference sequence). The CDR3 reads CSAPLGTIQYF. The CDR3 coding sequence is TGCAGTGCTCCCCTAGGGACCATTCAGTACTTC.

Only a few counts were recorded for this clonotype. This rearrangement joins TRBV20-1 to TRBJ1-2, with 10 positions matching TRBD1. The CDR3 spans 15 residues. Germline V gene lookup returns CDR1 DFQATT and CDR2 SNEGSKA (reference sequence). With V trimmed by 4 bases and J by 3 bases, 8 bases remained unmatched. CDR3 loop: CSAIPHGTGDYGYTF. In nucleotides, the CDR3 is TGCAGTGCTATACCCCACGGGACAGGGGACTATGGCTACACCTTC.